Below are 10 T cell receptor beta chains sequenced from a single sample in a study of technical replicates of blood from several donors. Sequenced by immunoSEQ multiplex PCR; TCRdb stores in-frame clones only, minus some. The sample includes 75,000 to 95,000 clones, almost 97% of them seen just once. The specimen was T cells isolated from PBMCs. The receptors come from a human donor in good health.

CDR3 in DNA: TGTGCCAGCAGACGACTAGCGGGAATATACGAGCAGTACTTC. Its translation is CASRRLAGIYEQYF. The V and J genes are TRBV27 and TRBJ2-7; TRBD2 aligns across 11 bases. Germline trimming cut 6 bases from V and 4 bases from J; bases unmatched to any gene: 5. This CDR3 has 14 residues. The germline CDR1 and CDR2 sequences are MNHEY and SMNVEV (reference sequence).

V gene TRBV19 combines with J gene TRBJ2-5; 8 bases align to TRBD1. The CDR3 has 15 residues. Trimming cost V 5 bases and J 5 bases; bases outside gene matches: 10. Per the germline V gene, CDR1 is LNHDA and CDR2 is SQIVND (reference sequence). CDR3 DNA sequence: TGTGCCAGTAGTCTTTCAGGGGGCGGGCGGGAGACCCAGTACTTC. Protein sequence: CASSLSGGGRETQYF.

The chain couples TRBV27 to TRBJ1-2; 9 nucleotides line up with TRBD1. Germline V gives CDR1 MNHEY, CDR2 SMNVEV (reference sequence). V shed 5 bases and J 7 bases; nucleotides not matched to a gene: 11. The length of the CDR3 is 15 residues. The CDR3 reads CASSIGGQGQGGYTF. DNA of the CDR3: TGTGCCAGCAGTATAGGGGGACAGGGACAGGGTGGCTACACCTTC.

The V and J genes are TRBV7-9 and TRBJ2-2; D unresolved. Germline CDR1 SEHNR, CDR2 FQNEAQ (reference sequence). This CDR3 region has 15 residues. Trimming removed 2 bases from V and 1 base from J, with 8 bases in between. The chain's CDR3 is CASSLIERNTGELFF. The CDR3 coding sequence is TGTGCCAGCAGCTTAATAGAGCGGAACACCGGGGAGCTGTTTTTT.

CDR3 bases: TGTGCCAGCGCTCTAGCGGGATGGGTAGAGACCCAGTACTTC. It translates to CASALAGWVETQYF. This rearrangement joins TRBV11-1 to TRBJ2-5, with 9 bases lining up with TRBD2. This CDR3 has 14 amino acids. The V segment lost 8 bases and the J segment 4 bases; nucleotides outside the gene matches: 8. The germline V gene encodes CDR1 SGHAT and CDR2 FQDESV (reference sequence).

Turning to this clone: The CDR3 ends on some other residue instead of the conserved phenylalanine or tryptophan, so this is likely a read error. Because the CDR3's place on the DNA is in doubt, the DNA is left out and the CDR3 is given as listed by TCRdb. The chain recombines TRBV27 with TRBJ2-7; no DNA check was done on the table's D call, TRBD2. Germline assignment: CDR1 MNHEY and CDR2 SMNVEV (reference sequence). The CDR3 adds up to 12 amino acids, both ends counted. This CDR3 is CASSFRGWSPFT.

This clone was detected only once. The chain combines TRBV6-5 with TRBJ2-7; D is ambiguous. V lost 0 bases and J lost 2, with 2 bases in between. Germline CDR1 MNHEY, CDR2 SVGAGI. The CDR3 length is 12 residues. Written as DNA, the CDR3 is TGTGCCAGCAGTTACTCCGCCTACGAGCAGTACTTC. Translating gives CASSYSAYEQYF.

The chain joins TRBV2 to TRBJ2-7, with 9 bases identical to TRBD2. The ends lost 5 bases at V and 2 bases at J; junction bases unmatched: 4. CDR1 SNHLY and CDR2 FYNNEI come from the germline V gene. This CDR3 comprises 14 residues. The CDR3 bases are TGTGCCAGCAGTCGGACTAGCGCTACCTACGAGCAGTACTTC. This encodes CASSRTSATYEQYF.

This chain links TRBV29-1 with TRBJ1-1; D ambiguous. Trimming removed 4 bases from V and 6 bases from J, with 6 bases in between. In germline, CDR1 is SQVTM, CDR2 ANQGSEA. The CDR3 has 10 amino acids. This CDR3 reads CSVARAEAFF. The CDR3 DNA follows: TGCAGCGTTGCCCGGGCTGAAGCTTTCTTT.

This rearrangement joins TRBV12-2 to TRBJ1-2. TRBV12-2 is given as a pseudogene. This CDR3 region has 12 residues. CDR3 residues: CASRKRSYGYTF. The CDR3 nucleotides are TGTGCAAGTCGCAAGCGGTCCTATGGCTACACCTTC.